The table lists the clone carrying this TCR beta chain with many counts. As yet, its antigen is unknown. These data are taken from a study of T-cell memory formation after mild COVID-19. cDNA libraries for TCR alpha and TCR beta, carrying sample barcodes and UMIs, came from 5'RACE with constant-segment primers. TCRdb fed the 5' RACE reads into MiXCR, producing one record per CDR3 protein. Of some 250,000 distinct CDR3 sequences in the sample, roughly 18% were seen once. Germline V lookup: CDR1 DFQATT, CDR2 SNEGSKA (reference sequence). CDR3 length equals 13 residues. The study's findings and limits: Mainly in CM and EM were contracting CD4+ clones; CD8+ were in EMRA. Researchers could not confirm that second-wave clones peaking on day 37 targeted SARS-CoV-2. The study detected some responding clones in pre-infection memory, suggesting cross-reactive memory joined.

The TCR comes from a man between 18 and 35 years old who had mild COVID-19 (a few samples of this study predate the infection). Cell type and time point are not known. The chain links TRBV20-1 to TRBJ2-3, with 9 bases that match TRBD1. Sequencing used PBMCs or a T cell subset sorted from them (not recorded which). CDR3 protein: CRPGQGHTDTQYF. For the CDR3, the DNA is TGCAGGCCGGGACAGGGTCACACAGATACGCAGTATTTT.